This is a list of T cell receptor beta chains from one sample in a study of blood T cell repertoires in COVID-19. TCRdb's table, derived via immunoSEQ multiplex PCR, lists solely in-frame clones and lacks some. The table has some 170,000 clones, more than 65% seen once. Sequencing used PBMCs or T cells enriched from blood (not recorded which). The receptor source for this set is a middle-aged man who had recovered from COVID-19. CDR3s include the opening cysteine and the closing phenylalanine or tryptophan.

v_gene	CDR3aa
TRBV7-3	CASSLVVGSYNEQFF
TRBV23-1	CASNTGVHQPQHF
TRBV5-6	CASSLATGVNEAFF
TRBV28	CASRKTGVNGYTF
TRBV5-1	CASSGGTGTNEKLFF
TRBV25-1	CASSGTGDTEAFF
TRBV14	CASRADRVRSYTF
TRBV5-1	CASSPGQFNSPLHF
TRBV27	CASSSLWTGVYSNQPQHF
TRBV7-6	CASSSQDYTEAFF
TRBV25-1	CASNRGGAYEQYF
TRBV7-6	CASSLAEAYEQYF
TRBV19	CASSISTARPYEQYF
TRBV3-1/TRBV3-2	CASSPTGLYEQFF